This T cell receptor beta chain was captured in a study of blood T cell repertoires in COVID-19. At the level of the study: The United States, Italy and Spain provided the acute and convalescent COVID-19 samples. PBMCs, B-cell-depleted T cells, or T cells were the source of the cDNA or gDNA that made up the material.

This CDR3 comprises 15 residues. The germline V gene has CDR1 SSHAT and CDR2 FNYEAQ (reference sequence). In the authors' methods: Reference gene primer amplification in the assay estimated nucleated cell counts. Sequencing was performed with immunoSEQ multiplex PCR; in TCRdb, only in-frame clones are kept and a portion is missing. The DNA was the basis for D and trimming; V, J and clone size are from that table. Of fewer than 100,000 clones in the sample, 70% to 90% are singletons; the top ten hold approximately 5%. Turning to this clone: An end of the junction does not agree with germline; a read error may underlie this.

The sequencing sample was made of peripheral blood. The gene calls are TRBV7-7 and TRBJ1-3; 7 bases map to TRBD1. The receptor was isolated from a man between 65 and 85 years old with acute or convalescent COVID-19. This chain's CDR3 is CASSLDRSFGNTIYF. The CDR3 DNA is TGTGCTAGCAGCTTGGACAGGAGCTTCGGAAACACCATATATTTT.